Each of the 12 T cell receptor beta chains below was sequenced from the same sample in a study of OX40 agonist ivuxolimab in advanced cancers. Profiled with immunoSEQ multiplex PCR; TCRdb holds only in-frame clones, not every one. The profile shows about 62,000 clones, 88% of them singletons. Sequenced material: CD4+ or CD8+ T cells sorted from blood, taken in a trial of the OX40 agonist ivuxolimab. The receptor source for this set is an adult with an advanced solid tumor such as melanoma, head and neck, liver or kidney cancer.

The CDR3 spells CASSASSVQFF. Written as DNA, the CDR3 is TGTGCCAGCAGTGCCTCTAGTGTGCAGTTCTTC. This chain joins TRBV25-1 and TRBJ2-1; D remains unclear. The ends were cut back, 4 bases at V and 12 bases at J, with 10 bases in the middle. Germline-derived CDR1 and CDR2 are MGHDK and SYGVNS. The CDR3 totals 11 residues.

This chain joins TRBV7-2 and TRBJ2-2; no clear D. V lost 1 base and J lost 3, with 9 bases in between. The V gene's germline CDR1 is SGHTA and CDR2 FQGNSA. The CDR3 is 15 amino acids. Here the CDR3 DNA reads TGTGCCAGCAGCTTAGAGCCACTTTACACCGGGGAGCTGTTTTTT. It codes for CASSLEPLYTGELFF.

The V call is TRBV7-2, the J call TRBJ2-3; 11 bases match TRBD2. The CDR3 contains 16 residues. Trimming cost V 6 bases and J 2 bases; bases outside gene matches: 7. Germline CDR1 SGHTA, CDR2 FQGNSA. The CDR3 is CASSRVAGGATDTQYF. CDR3 DNA sequence: TGTGCCAGCAGTAGGGTAGCGGGGGGGGCCACAGATACGCAGTATTTT.

This clone appeared a few times. This chain links TRBV19 with TRBJ1-5; no clear D gene. Germline V CDR1 and CDR2: LNHDA, SQIVND (reference sequence). The CDR3 runs to 12 residues. V shed 6 bases and J shed 7 bases, with 10 bases lying between them. CDR3 DNA: TGTGCCAGTAGCTCTAGGGTCCAGCCCCAGCATTTT. Translation gives CASSSRVQPQHF.

This chain uses TRBV6-6 with TRBJ1-6, with TRBD1 as a possible D gene (5 bases). CDR1 is MNHNY, CDR2 SVGAGI, per germline (reference sequence). The V and J ends lost 6 bases and 9 bases respectively, with 15 bases between them. The CDR3 spans 14 residues. The CDR3 is CASSEAGGASPLHF. The CDR3 DNA follows: TGTGCCAGCAGCGAGGCGGGGGGAGCTTCACCCCTCCACTTT.

CDR3 nucleotides: TGTGCCAGCAGCTTGGGGACAGGGGTCTCCGAGCAGTACTTC. Translation: CASSLGTGVSEQYF. The chain links TRBV5-5 to TRBJ2-7, with 9 nucleotides matching TRBD1. The germline V gene encodes CDR1 SGHKS and CDR2 YYEKEE (reference sequence). J gave up 6 bases and V 0 bases, and 4 bases lay outside the gene matches. The CDR3 length is 14 residues.

CDR3 loop: CASSPGGTPEAFF. CDR3 DNA sequence: TGTGCCAGCTCACCAGGGGGAACACCTGAAGCTTTCTTT. The chain couples TRBV18 to TRBJ1-1, with a tentative D call TRBD1 (5 bases). CDR1 is KGHSH, CDR2 LQKENI, per germline. Trimming took 2 bases from V and 6 from J, leaving 10 bases between them. The CDR3 covers 13 residues.

CDR3 in DNA: TGTGCCAGCAGCTTTTACAGGGGGCAAGGCAGGGTCGAGCAGTACTTC. Residues: CASSFYRGQGRVEQYF. The chain joins TRBV5-6 to TRBJ2-7; 9 positions agree with TRBD1. In germline, CDR1 is SGHDT, CDR2 YYEEEE. CDR3 length: 16 residues. J lost 6 bases, V lost 2 bases, and 12 bases had no gene match.

This sequence joins TRBV19 and TRBJ2-7, with D possibly TRBD1 on 5 matching bases. The CDR3 consists of 12 residues. Per the germline V gene, CDR1 is LNHDA and CDR2 is SQIVND (reference sequence). Between the trimmed V and J ends, which lost 10 bases and 5 bases, there was a span of 15 bases. In DNA, the CDR3 is TGTGCCACGGCAGGGTTAAGCGACGAGCAGTACTTC. It is translated as CATAGLSDEQYF.

The chain is built from TRBV5-8 and TRBJ1-1; perhaps TRBD1 as D (5 bases). The CDR3 is 15 amino acids. In germline, CDR1 is SGHTS, CDR2 YDEGEE. Trimming took 4 bases from V and 4 from J, leaving 17 bases between them. The CDR3 protein is CASSREGGGGTEAFF. The DNA for the CDR3 is TGTGCCAGCAGCAGGGAGGGCGGGGGAGGCACTGAAGCTTTCTTT.

This chain links TRBV6-6 with TRBJ1-1; TRBD1 is a possible D gene (5 bases). V lost 0 bases, J lost 6 bases, and 11 bases lay in between. Germline V gene lookup returns CDR1 MNHNY and CDR2 SVGAGI (reference sequence). The CDR3 consists of 14 residues. CDR3 in DNA: TGTGCCAGCAGTTACTCGGGGGGGAAGGCTGAAGCTTTCTTT. Protein product: CASSYSGGKAEAFF.

There are a few counts of this clone. V and J are TRBV7-2 and TRBJ1-5, with 8 positions matching TRBD1. Germline V gene data show CDR1 as SGHTA and CDR2 as FQGNSA. CDR3 length equals 15 residues. J lost 5 bases, V lost 3 bases, and 6 bases had no gene match. The CDR3, as DNA: TGTGCCAGCAGCTTGAAGGGGACAGGTCATCAGCCCCAGCATTTT. Protein sequence: CASSLKGTGHQPQHF.